This TCR beta chain is drawn from a study of blood T cell repertoires in COVID-19. On the study more broadly: Sources were T cells, B-cell-depleted T cells, or PBMCs; the material itself was cDNA or gDNA.

How the authors handled the data: The assay estimated nucleated cells by amplifying reference gene primers. Profiling relied on immunoSEQ multiplex PCR, and the TCRdb table lists in-frame clones only, not all of them. The D gene and trimming were derived from the DNA, and the V and J assignments and clone size from that table. This table has over 60,000 clones, roughly nine tenths appearing once. This CDR3 is 14 amino acids long. Germline V gene sequence: CDR1 SGHDT, CDR2 YYEEEE. With 4 bases removed from V and 11 bases from J, the gap between germline ends came to 21 bases. The receptor comes from a man older than 75 with acute or convalescent COVID-19. The genes are TRBV5-6 and TRBJ1-2; no clear D. Source material: peripheral blood. The CDR3 reads CASSVSSVSQGYTF. As DNA, the CDR3 is TGTGCCAGCAGCGTGTCTAGCGTTAGCCAAGGGTACACCTTC.